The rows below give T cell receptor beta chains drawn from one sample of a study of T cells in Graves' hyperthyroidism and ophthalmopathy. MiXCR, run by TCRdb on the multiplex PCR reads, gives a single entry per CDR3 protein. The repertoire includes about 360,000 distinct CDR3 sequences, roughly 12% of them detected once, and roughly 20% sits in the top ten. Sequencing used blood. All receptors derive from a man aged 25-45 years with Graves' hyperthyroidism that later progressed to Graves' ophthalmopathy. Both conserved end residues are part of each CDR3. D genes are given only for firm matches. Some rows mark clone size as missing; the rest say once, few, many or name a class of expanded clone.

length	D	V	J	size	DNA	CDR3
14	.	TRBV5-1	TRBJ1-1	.	TGCGCCAGCACCCCGACAGGTACCCGTGGTGAAGCTTTCTTT	CASTPTGTRGEAFF
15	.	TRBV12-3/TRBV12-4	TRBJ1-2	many	TGTGCCAGCAGTTTTTACATCCAGGCAAACTATGGCTACACCTTC	CASSFYIQANYGYTF
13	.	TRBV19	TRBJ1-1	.	TGTGCCAGTAGTTTTTCTATGAACACTGAAGTTTTCTTT	CASSFSMNTEVFF
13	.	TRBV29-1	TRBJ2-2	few	TGCAGCGTGAGAAAGGACGGGACCGGGGAGCTGTTTTTT	CSVRKDGTGELFF
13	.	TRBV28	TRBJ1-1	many	TGTGCCAGCAGTTTATCATCGGACACTGAAGCTTTCTTT	CASSLSSDTEAFF
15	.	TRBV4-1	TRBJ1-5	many	TGCGCCAGCAGCCAAGGAAGAGGGGTTGGTCAGCCCCAGCATTTT	CASSQGRGVGQPQHF
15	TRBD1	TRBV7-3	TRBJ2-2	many	TGTGCCAGCAGCTTGGGACAGGGGTTCACCGGGGAGCTGTTTTTT	CASSLGQGFTGELFF
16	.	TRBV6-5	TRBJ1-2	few	TGTGCCAGCAGTTACTCCCATCTGAGGGCCCACTATGGCTACACCTTC	CASSYSHLRAHYGYTF
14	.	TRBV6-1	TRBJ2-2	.	TGTGCCAGCCCAGTGGGCGGACACACCGGGGAGCTGTTTTTT	CASPVGGHTGELFF
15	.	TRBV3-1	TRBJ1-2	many	TGTGCCAGCAGCCAGAATTCCGGGACCTCGGGGCCCTACACCTTC	CASSQNSGTSGPYTF
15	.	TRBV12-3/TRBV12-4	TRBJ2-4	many	TGTGCCAGCAGTTTGAGGGGGGCGTCCAAAAACATTCAGTACTTC	CASSLRGASKNIQYF
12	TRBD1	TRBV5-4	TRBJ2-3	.	TGTGCCAGCAGCTCCGGGACAGGGGGCCTGTATTTT	CASSSGTGGLYF
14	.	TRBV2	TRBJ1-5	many	TGTGCCAGCAGTTCTCAGGGTCCCAATCAGCCCCAGCATTTT	CASSSQGPNQPQHF
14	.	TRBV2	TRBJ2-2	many	TGTGCCAGCACGGCAGGAGCGAACACCGGGGAGCTGTTTTTT	CASTAGANTGELFF
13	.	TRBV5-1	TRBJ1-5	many	TGTGCCAGCAGTTTAGGGGAAAATCAGCCCCAGCATTTT	CASSLGENQPQHF
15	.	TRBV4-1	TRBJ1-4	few	TGCGCCAGCAGCCAAGACGGGGTGGGGAATGAAAAACTGTTTTTT	CASSQDGVGNEKLFF